These 11 T cell receptor beta chains were sequenced from one sample in a study of cytomegalovirus exposure and HLA in healthy donors. PCR used 60 Vbeta primers and 13 Jbeta primers. Profiled with immunoSEQ multiplex PCR; TCRdb holds only in-frame clones, not every one. Of about 160,000 clones listed, roughly four fifths are singletons. Sequenced sample: PBMCs. The receptors were sampled from a man aged 50-60 years in good health and CMV-seropositive.

The chain employs TRBV7-9 and TRBJ1-4; D is possibly TRBD1 (6 bases). Deletions cut 0 bases from V and 8 bases from J, with 13 bases between. The CDR3 runs to 15 residues. The V gene's germline CDR1 is SEHNR and CDR2 FQNEAQ (reference sequence). This CDR3 is CASSLALQGREKLFF. The CDR3, as DNA: TGTGCCAGCAGCTTAGCGCTTCAGGGGCGAGAAAAACTGTTTTTT.

The chain links TRBV7-9 to TRBJ2-7, with 10 nucleotides matching TRBD1. V shed 6 bases, J shed 7 bases, and the junction held 6 bases outside the gene matches. This CDR3 has 13 amino acids. CDR1 SEHNR and CDR2 FQNEAQ come from the germline V gene (reference sequence). The CDR3 coding sequence is TGTGCCAGCAGTAATCCGGGACAGGGGGAGCAGTACTTC. As protein: CASSNPGQGEQYF.

This clone showed up just a few times. The chain joins TRBV19 to TRBJ2-1, with D possibly TRBD1 on 6 matching bases. Trimming stripped 6 bases from V and 4 bases from J, with 13 bases between. Germline assignment: CDR1 LNHDA and CDR2 SQIVND (reference sequence). The CDR3 runs to 14 residues. The DNA for the CDR3 is TGTGCCAGTAGGACAACAGGGCCTTACAATGAGCAGTTCTTC. As protein: CASRTTGPYNEQFF.

The chain has TRBV2 and TRBJ1-5, with a possible D match to TRBD1 (6 bases). V gave up 2 bases and J gave up 4 bases, with 12 bases separating them. CDR1 and CDR2 (germline): SNHLY, FYNNEI. This CDR3 spans 15 amino acids. The DNA for the CDR3 is TGTGCCAGCAGTGAATGGGGGGGCCCAAATCAGCCCCAGCATTTT. It yields the protein CASSEWGGPNQPQHF.

The chain links TRBV18 to TRBJ2-7; 11 bases align to TRBD1. The CDR3 is 14 amino acids. Trimming cost V 6 bases and J 1 base; bases outside gene matches: 2. CDR1 KGHSH and CDR2 LQKENI come from the germline V gene. The CDR3, as DNA: TGTGCCAGCTCGGGGACAGGGGGATCCTACGAGCAGTACTTC. Protein: CASSGTGGSYEQYF.

The V and J genes are TRBV6-6 and TRBJ2-3; 7 bases map to TRBD1. With V trimmed by 5 bases and J by 3 bases, 8 bases remained unmatched. Germline loops: CDR1 MNHNY, CDR2 SVGAGI (reference sequence). The CDR3 is 15 residues long. CDR3 DNA: TGTGCCAGCAGTCAACAGGGGAAGAGGACAGATACGCAGTATTTT. This codes for CASSQQGKRTDTQYF.

The chain links TRBV27 to TRBJ2-7; 14 nucleotides align to TRBD2. V lost 2 bases, J lost 5 bases, and 8 bases stayed unmatched. The CDR3 runs to 17 residues. Germline-derived CDR1 and CDR2 are MNHEY and SMNVEV (reference sequence). CDR3: CASSLRTSGGPLNEQYF. Written as DNA, the CDR3 is TGTGCCAGCAGTTTAAGGACTAGCGGGGGGCCTCTTAACGAGCAGTACTTC.

The chain combines TRBV6-1 with TRBJ1-1; TRBD1 matches 9 bases. V was pared by 4 bases and J by 6 bases, with 9 bases of the junction left unmatched. The CDR3 totals 15 residues. Germline lookup yields CDR1 MNHNS and CDR2 SASEGT. The CDR3 sequence is CASSALGQGSPEAFF. In DNA, the CDR3 is TGTGCCAGCAGTGCCCTGGGACAGGGTAGCCCTGAAGCTTTCTTT.

The chain has TRBV4-1 and TRBJ2-5, with 12 bases identical to TRBD2. With the DNA end fitting TRBJ2-7 better, the J assignment may be wrong. Germline loops: CDR1 MGHRA, CDR2 YSYEKL. The CDR3 runs 14 residues. The CDR3 region is CASSQGLAGAEQYF. Written as DNA, the CDR3 is TGCGCCAGCAGCCAGGGACTAGCGGGTGCCGAGCAGTACTTC.

The CDR3 region is CASTPVGRGLLYEQYF. The CDR3, as DNA: TGCGCCAGCACCCCGGTGGGGCGGGGGCTCTTATACGAGCAGTACTTC. This chain uses TRBV5-1 with TRBJ2-7, with D maybe TRBD2 (7 bases). This CDR3 has 16 residues. CDR1 SGHRS and CDR2 YFSETQ come from the germline V gene. V lost 6 bases and J 4 bases, leaving 23 bases between the germline ends.

The chain couples TRBV13 to TRBJ2-5, with D possibly being TRBD2 (7 bases). Trimming took off 3 bases at V and 5 bases at J, with 13 bases between the two ends. Germline V gene data show CDR1 as PRHDT and CDR2 as FYEKMQ (reference sequence). This CDR3 has 14 residues. The CDR3: CASSFGGRVETQYF. The CDR3 nucleotides read TGTGCCAGCAGCTTCGGGGGGCGGGTGGAGACCCAGTACTTC.